This TCR beta chain was recovered during a study of OX40 agonist ivuxolimab in advanced cancers. The study, taken as a whole, reports: Clonal expansion by week 6 occurred in CD4+ and CD8+ blood T cells (at 0.1 to 3.0 mg/kg).

On this clone itself: Its specificity is unknown.

This CDR3 spans 14 amino acids. Trimming shortened V by 5 bases and J by 9 bases, and 20 bases separated the two germline ends. The V gene's germline CDR1 is MNHNS and CDR2 SASEGT. Clones were read by immunoSEQ multiplex PCR, and TCRdb kept only the in-frame ones, dropping some. The sample has approximately 91,000 clones; around 90% are singletons. This specimen was CD4+ or CD8+ T cells sorted from blood, taken in a trial of the OX40 agonist ivuxolimab. The receptor was derived from an adult with an advanced solid tumor such as melanoma, head and neck, liver or kidney cancer. The gene calls are TRBV6-1 and TRBJ2-7, with D possibly called TRBD1 or TRBD2 (5 bases each). The CDR3 loop is CASSPSGPLGGQYF. CDR3 bases: TGTGCCAGCAGTCCCTCGGGACCTTTAGGCGGGCAGTACTTC.